Following are 27 T cell receptor beta chains from one sample sequenced in a study of sequential checkpoint blockade in melanoma. Generated by immunoSEQ multiplex PCR, the TCRdb table keeps only in-frame clones and is missing some. The table records some 9,200 clones, around 23% of them present only once. Treatment of the sample: randomized to nivolumab then ipilimumab (arm A) or the reverse (arm B). The sample in question was tumor tissue (inferred from file names), obtained from a patient given nivolumab and ipilimumab in sequence. Receptors were obtained from a human donor with melanoma.

This clone was seen a handful of times. The chain joins TRBV16 to TRBJ1-5; maybe TRBD1 (5 bases). Germline CDR1 is KGHSY and CDR2 is FQNENV. CDR3 length: 15 residues. V was trimmed by 2 bases and J by 5 bases, leaving 13 bases between them. In DNA form, the CDR3 reads TGTGCCAGCAGCCAACCGGGTGTCAGGGATCAGCCCCAGCATTTT. It encodes CASSQPGVRDQPQHF.

This rearrangement joins TRBV29-1 to TRBJ1-5; D is undetermined. V was clipped by 1 base and J by 8 bases, with 12 bases between them. CDR1 is SQVTM, CDR2 ANQGSEA, per germline. CDR3 length: 13 amino acids. CDR3 coding DNA: TGCAGCGTTGAAGCCTCCCTTGGCGAGCCCCAGCATTTT. Translation: CSVEASLGEPQHF.

This clone is labeled large. J is TRBJ2-1 and V is TRBV11-3; the match to TRBD2 covers 7 bases. V shed 5 bases, J shed 1 base, and the junction held 17 bases outside the gene matches. CDR1 SGHNT and CDR2 YENEEA come from the germline V gene. The CDR3 is 19 amino acids. CDR3 loop: CASSRGPRQGGPSYNEQFF. CDR3 DNA: TGTGCCAGCAGCCGAGGTCCCAGGCAGGGAGGGCCGTCCTACAATGAGCAGTTCTTC.

The CDR3 DNA is TGTGCCAGCAGCGAATTTGGGACACATTACACCGGGGAGCTGTTTTTT. Translated, it gives CASSEFGTHYTGELFF. The V gene is TRBV28, the J gene TRBJ2-2; weak D call: TRBD1 (6 bases). CDR3 size: 16 residues. V gave up 6 bases and J gave up 3 bases, with 17 bases separating them. Germline V CDR1 and CDR2: MDHEN, SYDVKM.

The rearrangement links TRBV18 to TRBJ2-5; the match to TRBD1 covers 11 bases. The CDR3 extends over 15 amino acids. The V gene end was trimmed by 3 bases and the J gene end by 2 bases; junction bases not matched to a gene: 2. Germline V gene lookup returns CDR1 KGHSH and CDR2 LQKENI. For the CDR3, the DNA is TGTGCCAGCTCACCGCGGGACAGGGGGCAAGAGACCCAGTACTTC. Its protein product is CASSPRDRGQETQYF. The full variable domain, rest sourced from reference TRBV18 and TRBJ2-5, is NAGVMQNPRHLVRRRGQEARLRCSPMKGHSHVYWYRQLPEEGLKFMVYLQKENIIDESGMPKERFSAEFPKEGPSILRIQQVVRGDSAAYFCASSPRDRGQETQYFGPGTRLLVL.

The rearrangement uses TRBV29-1 and TRBJ1-4, with 7 bases identical to TRBD1. Germline V lookup: CDR1 SQVTM, CDR2 ANQGSEA. Trimming removed 4 bases from V and 8 bases from J; junction bases left unmatched: 13. CDR3 length equals 15 residues. In nucleotides, the CDR3 is TGCAGCGTTGTATCTTACCGGGACAGCGAGGAAAAACTGTTTTTT. Translating it yields CSVVSYRDSEEKLFF.

The CDR3 bases are TGTGCCAGCAGTAGGACAGGTGGATCACCCCTCCACTTT. The encoded protein is CASSRTGGSPLHF. The chain employs TRBV6-8 and TRBJ1-6; 7 nucleotides line up with TRBD1. V was pared by 5 bases and J by 10 bases, with 5 bases of the junction left unmatched. Germline V lookup: CDR1 MNHGY, CDR2 SAAAGT. This CDR3 is built from 13 residues.

In its sample, this clone was seen a few times. The chain carries TRBV6-8 and TRBJ2-3, with D maybe TRBD2 (5 bases). V dropped 2 bases and J dropped 2 bases, with 11 bases sitting between them. The CDR3 is 15 residues long. CDR1 and CDR2 from the germline V gene are MNHGY and SAAAGT. The DNA for the CDR3 is TGTGCCAGCAGTTACGGGAGTTCCCTCACAGATACGCAGTATTTT. Its protein product is CASSYGSSLTDTQYF.

This chain connects TRBV29-1 to TRBJ2-3; D might be TRBD1 or TRBD2, each matching 6 bases. Trimming cost V 7 bases and J 8 bases, with 19 bases left between them. The CDR3 spans 13 residues. In germline, CDR1 is SQVTM, CDR2 ANQGSEA. CDR3 region: CSAVGGRRGTQYF. The DNA of the CDR3 is TGCAGCGCTGTTGGGGGGCGACGAGGTACGCAGTATTTT.

The table lists this clone with a few counts. The V and J genes are TRBV28 and TRBJ1-3; no clear D. V was pared by 4 bases and J by 2 bases, with 6 bases between. The CDR3 covers 13 residues. Germline V gives CDR1 MDHEN, CDR2 SYDVKM. CDR3 DNA: TGTGCCAGCAGTTCATATACTGGAAACACCATATATTTT. Protein sequence: CASSSYTGNTIYF.

This clone was detected only a few times. The chain uses TRBV6-8 and TRBJ2-2; 11 bases line up with TRBD2. V dropped 5 bases and J dropped 5; count of bases not matched to a gene: 4. The length of the CDR3 is 15 residues. Looked up from germline, CDR1 is MNHGY and CDR2 is SAAAGT. CDR3 in amino acids: CASSLAGGWTGELFF. CDR3 coding DNA: TGTGCCAGCAGTCTAGCGGGGGGCTGGACCGGGGAGCTGTTTTTT.

This rearrangement joins TRBV28 to TRBJ2-7, with 9 positions matching TRBD1. J was trimmed by 6 bases and V by 5 bases; bases with no gene match: 5. The germline V gene encodes CDR1 MDHEN and CDR2 SYDVKM. CDR3 length: 13 amino acids. The CDR3 region has the DNA TGTGCCAGCAGTACGGGACAGGGTTCCGAGCAGTACTTC. It is translated as CASSTGQGSEQYF.

This clone was detected a few times. The chain has TRBV14 and TRBJ1-1; no definite D call. CDR1 is SGHDN, CDR2 FVKESK, per germline. This CDR3 has 14 residues. Trimming stripped 3 bases from V and 4 bases from J, with 12 bases between. The CDR3 protein is CASSHFGEGTEAFF. The CDR3 coding sequence is TGTGCCAGCAGCCACTTTGGGGAAGGCACTGAAGCTTTCTTT.

The gene calls are TRBV6-8 and TRBJ2-2, with D tentatively TRBD1 or TRBD2 (5 bases each). This CDR3 has 15 amino acids. Trimming shortened V by 6 bases and J by 4 bases, and 15 bases separated the two germline ends. Germline V lookup: CDR1 MNHGY, CDR2 SAAAGT. Written as DNA, the CDR3 is TGTGCCAGCAGGGGACCCAAGTGGGGCACCGGGGAGCTGTTTTTT. Translating it yields CASRGPKWGTGELFF.

This clone was seen many times. The chain carries TRBV6-8 and TRBJ2-7; tentative D call: TRBD2 (6 bases). CDR3 length equals 12 residues. Trimming removed 0 bases from V and 6 bases from J, with 6 bases in between. Germline V CDR1 and CDR2: MNHGY, SAAAGT. CDR3 sequence reads: CASSYSGGEQYF. The CDR3 nucleotides read TGTGCCAGCAGTTACTCCGGGGGCGAGCAGTACTTC.

The CDR3, as DNA: TGTGCCAGCAGCGCCTGGGCAGACTCCTACGAGCAGTACTTC. Protein: CASSAWADSYEQYF. The V gene is TRBV11-3, the J gene TRBJ2-7; D not resolved. With 5 bases removed from V and 0 bases from J, the gap between germline ends came to 11 bases. CDR3 size: 14 residues. The germline gives CDR1 SGHNT, CDR2 YENEEA.

This clone showed up just a few times. The chain recombines TRBV5-1 with TRBJ2-3; weak D call: TRBD2 (5 bases). The CDR3 runs 18 residues. With 0 bases removed from V and 0 bases from J, the gap between germline ends came to 17 bases. Germline CDR1 SGHRS, CDR2 YFSETQ. CDR3 nucleotides: TGCGCCAGCAGCTTGGTGGGAGCCGGGCCCTCTAGCACAGATACGCAGTATTTT. Translating gives CASSLVGAGPSSTDTQYF.

This clone was recorded a few times. The CDR3, as DNA: TGTGCCAGTAGTCTCCAACCGGGGCAAAATAATCAGCCCCAGCATTTT. It encodes CASSLQPGQNNQPQHF. The V call is TRBV19, the J call TRBJ1-5, with a tentative D call TRBD1 (5 bases). CDR1 LNHDA and CDR2 SQIVND come from the germline V gene (reference sequence). With 5 bases removed from V and 4 bases from J, the gap between germline ends came to 18 bases. This CDR3 has 16 amino acids.

This clone showed up just a few times. This chain joins TRBV18 and TRBJ1-1; 7 positions agree with TRBD1. Germline V CDR1 and CDR2: KGHSH, LQKENI. CDR3 length: 14 amino acids. V lost 2 bases and J lost 5; bases outside the gene matches: 5. The CDR3 loop is CASSPYQQGTEAFF. CDR3 DNA: TGTGCCAGCTCACCATACCAACAGGGGACTGAAGCTTTCTTT.

This clone was seen a handful of times. V usage is TRBV12-2 and J usage is TRBJ2-7; TRBD1, the D gene given by the table, was not confirmed from the DNA. TRBV12-2 is reported as a pseudogene. The length of the CDR3 is 14 residues. Here the CDR3 DNA reads TGTGCCACCCAAACCGGGACAGGGATCTACGAGCAGTACTTC. Its translation: CATQTGTGIYEQYF.

The chain uses TRBV6-8 and TRBJ2-7, with 7 bases fitting TRBD2. Germline V gene data show CDR1 as MNHGY and CDR2 as SAAAGT. This CDR3 has 15 residues. The V segment lost 4 bases and the J segment 3 bases; nucleotides outside the gene matches: 9. CDR3 region: CASSFLGGDLYEQYF. In DNA, the CDR3 is TGTGCCAGCAGTTTCCTGGGGGGGGATCTCTACGAGCAGTACTTC.

The chain has TRBV19 and TRBJ2-2; 9 bases map to TRBD1. The length of the CDR3 is 14 residues. CDR1 and CDR2 (germline): LNHDA, SQIVND (reference sequence). The V segment lost 6 bases and the J segment 5 bases; nucleotides outside the gene matches: 4. For the CDR3, the DNA is TGTGCCAGTAGGAGGGACAGGGAAACCGGGGAGCTGTTTTTT. Its translation is CASRRDRETGELFF.

CDR3 sequence (DNA): TGTGCCAGTAGTGGGGGGGACCTCGCAGATACGCAGTATTTT. Translation gives CASSGGDLADTQYF. The chain employs TRBV19 and TRBJ2-3; 7 positions agree with TRBD2. This CDR3 is 14 amino acids long. Germline CDR1 reads LNHDA; CDR2 reads SQIVND (reference sequence). With 5 bases clipped from V and 4 bases from J, the junction kept 6 bases outside the gene matches.

This clone appeared a few times. V usage is TRBV30 and J usage is TRBJ2-1; D is perhaps TRBD1 (5 bases). Trimming took 3 bases from V and 3 from J, leaving 15 bases between them. The CDR3 consists of 15 residues. Germline assignment: CDR1 GTSNPN and CDR2 SVGIG (reference sequence). This CDR3 reads CAWSLDSQGYNEQFF. DNA for the CDR3: TGTGCCTGGAGCCTAGACAGTCAGGGCTACAATGAGCAGTTCTTC.

This sequence joins TRBV6-8 and TRBJ1-5, with D unclear. The CDR3 totals 13 residues. Trimming stripped 0 bases from V and 9 bases from J, with 9 bases between. In germline, CDR1 is MNHGY, CDR2 SAAAGT. The CDR3: CASSYSEVGPQHF. The DNA of the CDR3 is TGTGCCAGCAGTTACTCCGAGGTCGGGCCCCAGCATTTT.

This chain links TRBV28 with TRBJ1-2, with a weak D call TRBD1 (6 bases). The CDR3 has 14 residues. The V gene lost 5 bases and the J gene lost 4 bases, with 14 bases spanning the gap. CDR1 and CDR2 from the germline V gene are MDHEN and SYDVKM. This chain's CDR3 is CASSLVSGAYGYTF. DNA of the CDR3: TGTGCCAGCAGTCTCGTATCAGGGGCCTATGGCTACACCTTC.

This clone has just a few counts. The chain recombines TRBV6-8 with TRBJ1-5; the match to TRBD1 covers 10 bases. The ends lost 5 bases at V and 7 bases at J; junction bases unmatched: 2. The CDR3 has 13 residues. Germline values: CDR1 MNHGY, CDR2 SAAAGT. The CDR3 region has the DNA TGTGCCAGCAGTGGACAGGGGGGACAGCCCCAGCATTTT. It encodes CASSGQGGQPQHF.